The T cell receptor (beta chain) under discussion was sequenced for a study of cytomegalovirus exposure and HLA in healthy donors. Study information: Samples from HLA-typed donors yielded 65 million to 90 million unique TCRs in an early data release. General study results and limits: Data from an earlier analysis indicated that most TCR beta V segments were productive either about 90% or about 30% of the time. Later work found that TCR association rates differed between HLA loci; DRB1 had the most and HLA-C the fewest. According to the study, 160 or so TCR beta chains were cytomegalovirus-associated.

The primer mix had 60 Vbeta and 13 Jbeta primers. Data came from immunoSEQ multiplex PCR; TCRdb stores just in-frame clones and leaves some out. The table records fewer than 200,000 clones, 83% of them present only once. Germline assignment: CDR1 MNHEY and CDR2 SMNVEV (reference sequence). The CDR3 runs 16 residues. V was trimmed by 6 bases and J by 3 bases, leaving 19 bases between them. As regards this clone: Antigen unknown.

Sequencing was performed on PBMCs. This sequence joins TRBV27 and TRBJ2-3; D may be TRBD2 (7 bases). The source is a man aged 45-65 years in good health and CMV-seronegative. The CDR3: CASRTLGGRRTDTQYF. CDR3 bases: TGTGCCAGCAGAACACTGGGGGGGCGGAGAACAGATACGCAGTATTTT.